The source of this T cell receptor beta chain is a study of regulatory T cells in long-lasting Graves disease. Looking at the study overall: A definition of persistent Graves' disease required over 5 years of antithyroid drugs plus positive TSH receptor antibodies. General study findings and limits: Persistent disease preferred TRBV28, TRBJ1-2 and TRBJ2-5; new disease, TRBV20-1 and TRBJ2-1.

A remark on this clonotype: Antigen unknown.

This CDR3 contains 16 residues. Trimming removed 6 bases from V and 3 bases from J, with 18 bases in between. Germline V lookup: CDR1 SGHRS, CDR2 YFSETQ. Time point here: persistent/refractory GD, antithyroid drugs over 5 years with positive TRAb. RNA extracted from PBMCs served as the sequencing template. As collected, the peripheral blood samples measured 8 to 9 milliliters each and went into EDTA tubes. According to the study, TCR beta libraries were built with iRepertoire HTBI primers and CDR3-region Arm-PCR. TCRdb reprocessed the multiplex PCR reads with MiXCR, giving one entry per CDR3 protein. This sample has about 450,000 distinct CDR3 sequences, with about 25% found just once.

Source: peripheral blood mononuclear cells (PBMCs), taken when the disease was refractory, from a patient treated with antithyroid drugs. V gene TRBV5-1 combines with J gene TRBJ2-2; no definite D call. This sequence was found in a female donor with Graves disease. The CDR3 DNA reads as TGCGCCAGCACCTCCTCGTGGGGTGACGACACCGGGGAGCTGTTTTTT. Translation: CASTSSWGDDTGELFF.